The clone carrying this TCR beta chain was recorded only once. Its antigen is currently unknown. The data are from a study of cytomegalovirus exposure and HLA in healthy donors. On the study more broadly: Ancestry clustering placed 81% of approximately 420 genotyped donors in the Caucasian-associated cluster.

Trimming shortened V by 4 bases and J by 7 bases, and 13 bases separated the two germline ends. Per the germline V gene, CDR1 is SNHLY and CDR2 is FYNNEI. The CDR3 covers 14 residues. Findings of the study overall: A previous analysis found most TCR beta V segments productive roughly 87% or roughly 30% of the time. V- and J-gene trimming in TCR beta was tied to a missense DCLRE1C variant by an analysis performed later.

Primers: 60 Vbeta forward and 13 Jbeta reverse. Only in-frame clones appear in the TCRdb table, and some are missing; sequencing was by immunoSEQ multiplex PCR. Of fewer than 180,000 clones in the sample, 63% were seen once. Sequencing was done on a sample of PBMCs. The J gene is TRBJ2-2, the V gene TRBV2, with D perhaps matching TRBD2 (5 bases). The source is a woman aged 60-75 years in good health and CMV-seropositive. The CDR3 loop reads CASSVSARGGELFF. The CDR3 DNA is TGTGCCAGCAGTGTGTCCGCCCGGGGCGGGGAGCTGTTTTTT.